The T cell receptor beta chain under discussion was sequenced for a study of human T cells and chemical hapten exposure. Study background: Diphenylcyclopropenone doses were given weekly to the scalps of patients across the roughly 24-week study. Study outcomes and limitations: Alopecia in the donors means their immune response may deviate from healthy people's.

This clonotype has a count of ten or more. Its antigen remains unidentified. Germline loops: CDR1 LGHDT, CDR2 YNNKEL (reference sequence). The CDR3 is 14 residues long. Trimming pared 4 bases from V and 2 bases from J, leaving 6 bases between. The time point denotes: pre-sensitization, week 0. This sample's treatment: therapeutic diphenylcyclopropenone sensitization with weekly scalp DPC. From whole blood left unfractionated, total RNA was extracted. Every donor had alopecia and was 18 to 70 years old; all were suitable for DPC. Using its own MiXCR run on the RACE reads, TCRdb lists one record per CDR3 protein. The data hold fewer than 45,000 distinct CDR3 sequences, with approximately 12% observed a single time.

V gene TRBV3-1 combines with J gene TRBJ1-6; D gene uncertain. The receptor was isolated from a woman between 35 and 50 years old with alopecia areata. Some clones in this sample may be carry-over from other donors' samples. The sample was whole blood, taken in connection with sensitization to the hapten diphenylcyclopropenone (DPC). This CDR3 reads CASSPGTYNSPLHF. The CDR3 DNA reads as TGTGCCAGCAGCCCCGGGACCTATAATTCACCCCTCCACTTT.